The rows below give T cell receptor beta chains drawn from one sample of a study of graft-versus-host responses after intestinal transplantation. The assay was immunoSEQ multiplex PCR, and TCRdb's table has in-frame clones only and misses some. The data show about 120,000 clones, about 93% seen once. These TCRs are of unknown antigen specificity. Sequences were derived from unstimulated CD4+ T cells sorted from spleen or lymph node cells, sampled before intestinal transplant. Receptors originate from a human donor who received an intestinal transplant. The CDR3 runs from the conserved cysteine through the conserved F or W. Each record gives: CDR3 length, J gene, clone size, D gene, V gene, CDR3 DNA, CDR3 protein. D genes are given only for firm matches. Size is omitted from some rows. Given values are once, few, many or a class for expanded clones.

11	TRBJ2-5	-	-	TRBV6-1	TGTGCCAGCAGTTCCCGGGAGACCCAGTACTTC	CASSSRETQYF
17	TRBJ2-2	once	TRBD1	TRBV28	TGTGCCAGCAGTCGGTTCCCCGGGACAGGAGACACCGGGGAGCTGTTTTTT	CASSRFPGTGDTGELFF
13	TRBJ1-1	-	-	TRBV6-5	TGTGCCGCTACAGGGCCTTTGAACACTGAAGCTTTCTTT	CAATGPLNTEAFF
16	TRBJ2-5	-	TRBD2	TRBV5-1	TGCGCCAGCAGCTTGGTGGTAGCGGGCGCCCAAGAGACCCAGTACTTC	CASSLVVAGAQETQYF
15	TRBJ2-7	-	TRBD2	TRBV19	TGTGCCAGTAAACGGACTAGCGGGAGTAATTACGAGCAGTACTTC	CASKRTSGSNYEQYF
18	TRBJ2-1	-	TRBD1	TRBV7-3	TGTGCCAGCAGCACACCGGGGACCGGGACAGGGGCCTACAATGAGCAGTTCTTC	CASSTPGTGTGAYNEQFF
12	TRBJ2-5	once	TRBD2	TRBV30	TGTGCCTGGAGGCGGGAGGTGGAGACCCAGTACTTC	CAWRREVETQYF
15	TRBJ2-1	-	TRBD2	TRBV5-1	TGCGCCAGCAGCGAGTGGGCGGGAGGGCCAGGGGAGCAGTTCTTC	CASSEWAGGPGEQFF
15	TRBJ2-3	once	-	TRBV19	TGTGCCAGTAGTATACAGGGTTTGAGCACAGATACGCAGTATTTT	CASSIQGLSTDTQYF
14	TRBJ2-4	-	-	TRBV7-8	TGTGCCAGCAGCCGACTGGGAGCCAAAAACATTCAGTACTTC	CASSRLGAKNIQYF
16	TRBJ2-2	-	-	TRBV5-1	TGCGCCAGCAGCTTCTCCAAAATGGCCCCGTCCGGGGAGCTGTTTTTT	CASSFSKMAPSGELFF
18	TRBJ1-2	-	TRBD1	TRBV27	TGTGCCAGCAGTTTACCCCCGGGACAGGCCTTCTTTAACTATGGCTACACCTTC	CASSLPPGQAFFNYGYTF
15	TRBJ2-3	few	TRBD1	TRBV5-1	TGCGCCAGCAGCTTGGAGGGACAGGGGAGAGATACGCAGTATTTT	CASSLEGQGRDTQYF
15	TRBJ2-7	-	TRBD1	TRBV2	TGTGCCAGCAGAAGATCCGGACAGGGAATTTACGAGCAGTACTTC	CASRRSGQGIYEQYF
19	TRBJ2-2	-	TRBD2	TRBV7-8	TGTGCCAGCAGCTTAGTCGGGGCTAGCGGGAGAAAACACACCGGGGAGCTGTTTTTT	CASSLVGASGRKHTGELFF
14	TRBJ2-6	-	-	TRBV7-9	TGTGCCAGCAGCTTAGTAGATGGGGCCAACGTCCTGACTTTC	CASSLVDGANVLTF
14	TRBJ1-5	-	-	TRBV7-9	TGTGCCAGCAGCCCCGACACCCTGTTTGCGCCCCAGCATTTT	CASSPDTLFAPQHF
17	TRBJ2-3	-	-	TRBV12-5	TGTGCTAGTGGTTCCCTCCAGTTCGTCACTAGCACAGATACGCAGTATTTT	CASGSLQFVTSTDTQYF
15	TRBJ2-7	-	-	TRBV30	TGTGCCTGGAGTGTTAACGGCCGGGTTTCCTACGAGCAGTACTTC	CAWSVNGRVSYEQYF
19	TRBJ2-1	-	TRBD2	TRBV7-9	TGTGCCAGCAGCTTCGGGGGGACTTTCCTACTGAGCTCCTACAATGAGCAGTTCTTC	CASSFGGTFLLSSYNEQFF
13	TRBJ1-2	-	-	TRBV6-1	TGTGCCAGCAGTGAAGCAAGGTCCCTGGGCTACACCTTC	CASSEARSLGYTF
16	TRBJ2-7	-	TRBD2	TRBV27	TGTGCCAGCAGGATGTCTAAGCGGGAGAGTTCCTACGAGCAGTACTTC	CASRMSKRESSYEQYF
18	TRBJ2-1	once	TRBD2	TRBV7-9	TGTGCCAGCAGCTTTTCTGCTAGCGGGTTTAGGGGGTTACAAATTCAGTTCTTC	CASSFSASGFRGLQIQFF
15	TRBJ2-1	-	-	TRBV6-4	TGTGCCAGCAGTGACTCGGGCAGGGCAGGCCATGAGCAGTTCTTC	CASSDSGRAGHEQFF
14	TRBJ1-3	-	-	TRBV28	TGTGCCAGCAGGGGGATTCTCTCTGGAAACACCATATATTTT	CASRGILSGNTIYF
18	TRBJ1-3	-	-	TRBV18	TGTGCCAGCTCACCACCCGTTGGGGGTAAAGGCTCTGGAAACACCATATATTTT	CASSPPVGGKGSGNTIYF
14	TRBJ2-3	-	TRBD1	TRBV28	TGTGCCAGCAGTTGGGACAGGGGGCGGGATACGCAGTATTTT	CASSWDRGRDTQYF
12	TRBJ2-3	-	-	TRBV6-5	TGTGCCAGCAGTCCCCTGTCCAATACGCAGTATTTT	CASSPLSNTQYF
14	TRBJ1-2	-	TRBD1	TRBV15	TGTGCCACCAGCAGAGACCCCTACAGGGGGGGCTACACCTTC	CATSRDPYRGGYTF
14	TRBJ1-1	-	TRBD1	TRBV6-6	TGTGCCAGCAGACCACAGGGGGCGAAAACTGAAGCTTTCTTT	CASRPQGAKTEAFF
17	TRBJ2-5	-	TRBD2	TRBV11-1	TGTGCCAGCAGCTCGGGACTGACTAGCGGGAGTATCGAGACCCAGTACTTC	CASSSGLTSGSIETQYF
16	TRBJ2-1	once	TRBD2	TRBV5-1	TGCGCCAGCGGACTAGCGGGGCTGAGCTCCTACAATGAGCAGTTCTTC	CASGLAGLSSYNEQFF
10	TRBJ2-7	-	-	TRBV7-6	TGTGCCAGCAGCTTAGGCGAGCAGTACTTC	CASSLGEQYF
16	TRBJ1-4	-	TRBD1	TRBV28	TGTGCCAGCAGCACCCCAGGGGGAGATGGGGGCGAAAAACTGTTTTTT	CASSTPGGDGGEKLFF
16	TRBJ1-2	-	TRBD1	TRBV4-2	TGTGCCAGCAGCCTCGGACAGGGGGACCGTAACTATGGCTACACCTTC	CASSLGQGDRNYGYTF
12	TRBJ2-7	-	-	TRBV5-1	TGCGCCAGCAGCTTGGGTGGCTACGAGCAGTACTTC	CASSLGGYEQYF
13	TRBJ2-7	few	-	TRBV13	TGTGCCAGCAGCTTATGGGGGGACTACGAGCAGTACTTC	CASSLWGDYEQYF
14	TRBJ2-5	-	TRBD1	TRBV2	TGTGCCAGCAGTCCAAGACAGGGGCGGGAGACCCAGTACTTC	CASSPRQGRETQYF
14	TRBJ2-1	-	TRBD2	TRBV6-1	TGTGCCAGCAGTGAAAGCGGGACTGGTAATGAGCAGTTCTTC	CASSESGTGNEQFF
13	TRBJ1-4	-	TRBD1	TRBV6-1	TGTGCCAGCAGTCGGGACAGTAATGAAAAACTGTTTTTT	CASSRDSNEKLFF